This T cell receptor beta chain came from a study of spatial heterogeneity in lung cancer. The overall study: On average, each unique TCR and UMI combination appeared more than ten times in raw reads. Points from the study as a whole: Ubiquitous expanded tumor TCRs surfaced in blood more at resection than they did at follow-up.

Time point in this sample: sample taken at primary tumor resection. From tumor, nontumor lung or frozen PBMC, whole RNA was taken unsorted for sequencing. Untreated early-stage non-small cell lung cancer patients, approximately 79 in total, were the donors. This clonotype has a handful of counts. The antigen is not known. From the 5' RACE reads, TCRdb called clonotypes with MiXCR, one entry per CDR3 protein. The repertoire includes roughly 46,000 distinct CDR3 sequences, approximately 12% of them detected once, and approximately 38% sits in the top ten. This CDR3 is built from 13 residues. Germline V gives CDR1 GTSNPN, CDR2 SVGIG (reference sequence). V was trimmed by 0 bases and J by 2 bases, leaving 5 bases between them.

The receptor's source is a female donor with early-stage non-small cell lung cancer. This specimen was PBMCs, taken at surgery. The rearrangement uses TRBV30 and TRBJ1-5, with D unresolved. The CDR3 DNA sequence: TGTGCCTGGAGTGTCCAGGGCAATCAGCCCCAGCATTTT. As protein: CAWSVQGNQPQHF.